This TCR beta chain appears in the sequencing data of a study of blood T cell repertoires in COVID-19. Study context: Whether acute or convalescent, the COVID-19 samples came from the United States, Italy and Spain. PBMCs, B-cell-depleted T cells, or T cells provided the cDNA or gDNA that made up the material.

As handled by the study authors: Estimated nucleated cell counts came from reference gene primer amplification. Libraries were prepared by immunoSEQ multiplex PCR; TCRdb keeps only in-frame clonotypes and omits some of them. For V, J and clone size, that table is used; D and trimming come from the DNA. There are approximately 92,000 clones in the sample; about 81% occur only once, and 3.5% to 5% lies in the top ten. This clone has just a few counts. This CDR3 is built from 16 residues. Trimming cost V 4 bases and J 7 bases; bases outside gene matches: 12. Germline V lookup: CDR1 LGHDT, CDR2 YNNKEL (reference sequence).

The chain links TRBV3-1 (or the pseudogene TRBV3-2) to TRBJ1-1, with TRBD1 matching over 10 bases. This clonotype originated in a man aged 60 to 75 with acute or convalescent COVID-19. What was sequenced was peripheral blood. CDR3 in amino acids: CASSLRGTGDRGEAFF. In DNA, the CDR3 is TGTGCCAGCAGCCTACGCGGGACAGGGGACAGGGGTGAAGCTTTCTTT.